This T cell receptor beta chain is drawn from a study of cytotoxic CD8 clonotypes in ibrutinib-treated CLL. For the study at large: IGHV unmutated 17 to 18; relapsed/refractory about a dozen; treatment-naive under 16.

Using immunoSEQ multiplex PCR, the repertoire was profiled, and TCRdb retains in-frame clones only, with some absent. The data hold 190,000 or so clones, with approximately 72% observed a single time. Findings and limits, study-wide: Baseline clonality, above age-matched healthy donor levels, tracked circulating CD8+ T-cell counts. Ibrutinib response saw clonality rise, and progression saw it return toward baseline.

The CDR3 has 14 residues. Germline CDR1 is LNHNV and CDR2 is YYDKDF (reference sequence). With 3 bases removed from V and 4 bases from J, the gap between germline ends came to 10 bases. As to this clone: The target antigen is unknown.

Sample: PBMCs, taken after 24 months of ibrutinib treatment. The V and J genes are TRBV15 and TRBJ1-5; D is perhaps TRBD1 (5 bases). The source of this sequence is a human donor with chronic lymphocytic leukemia. The CDR3 region has the DNA TGTGCCACCAGCAGCGAGGGGACGAATCAGCCCCAGCATTTT. Its translation: CATSSEGTNQPQHF.